This T cell receptor beta chain was observed in a study of shared clonotypes between healthy human individuals. On the study more broadly: Three plates were used per donor for CD4 naive, three for CD4 memory, two for CD8 naive and one for CD8 memory.

Profiled with immunoSEQ multiplex PCR; TCRdb holds only in-frame clones, not every one. The sample has roughly 2,000,000 clones, roughly 94% seen once; the top ten hold 0.95% to 1.5%. The germline V gene has CDR1 SGHDT and CDR2 YYEEEE. The CDR3 is 15 amino acids. V was pared by 5 bases and J by 8 bases, with 10 bases of the junction left unmatched. General study results and limits: Clonotypes shared by all four sorted-subset donors had higher generation probabilities than non-shared clonotypes.

CD8 cells classed as naive were CD45RO-negative and positively selected for CCR7, excluding terminally differentiated effector memory CD45RA+ cells. As to this clone: Its antigen remains unknown.

The TCR comes from a man aged 18 to 30 in good health. Input material: naive CD8+ T cells sorted from blood. The chain couples TRBV5-6 to TRBJ2-4; TRBD1 matches at 10 bases. CDR3 sequence reads: CASSSSGTGVDIQYF. The CDR3, as DNA: TGTGCCAGCAGTTCATCCGGGACAGGGGTAGACATTCAGTACTTC.